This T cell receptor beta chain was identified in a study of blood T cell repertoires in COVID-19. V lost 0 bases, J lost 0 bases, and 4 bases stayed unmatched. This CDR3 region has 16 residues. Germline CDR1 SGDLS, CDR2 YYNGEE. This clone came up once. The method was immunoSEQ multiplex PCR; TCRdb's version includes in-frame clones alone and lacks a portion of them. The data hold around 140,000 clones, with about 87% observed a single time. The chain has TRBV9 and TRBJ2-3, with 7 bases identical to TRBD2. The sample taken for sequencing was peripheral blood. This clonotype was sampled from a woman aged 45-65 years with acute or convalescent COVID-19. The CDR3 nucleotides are TGTGCCAGCAGCGTAGGTCTAGCGGATAGCACAGATACGCAGTATTTT. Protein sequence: CASSVGLADSTDTQYF.